A single sample gave rise to the 26 T cell receptor beta chains below, sequenced in a study of beta chain features in type 1 diabetes. Overall study findings and caveats: Type 1 diabetes patients showed a moderate but significant shortening of TCRB CDR3s in all four CD4+ subsets.

No antigen is known for these receptors. Every bit of the isolated RNA underwent reverse transcription, so sequencing read expressed TCRB transcripts. Produced via immunoSEQ multiplex PCR; TCRdb's table is partial and in-frame only. Seen here are about 160,000 clones, around 9.7% observed once, and the top ten hold 0.7%. Sequencing was done on a sample of central memory CD4+ T cells from blood. The receptors here all came from a woman between 25 and 40 years old with type 1 diabetes.

The chain links TRBV11-2 to TRBJ2-2, with 7 bases lining up with TRBD1. Per the germline V gene, CDR1 is SGHAT and CDR2 is FQNNGV. J lost 5 bases, V lost 4 bases, and 7 bases had no gene match. CDR3 size: 15 residues. The CDR3 region is CASSSPRQGTGELFF. CDR3 in DNA: TGTGCCAGCAGCTCACCAAGACAGGGAACCGGGGAGCTGTTTTTT.

This clone appeared a few times. The V call is TRBV2, the J call TRBJ2-3, with D perhaps matching TRBD1 (6 bases). Germline loops: CDR1 SNHLY, CDR2 FYNNEI. The CDR3 contains 14 residues. V dropped 7 bases and J dropped 4 bases, with 15 bases sitting between them. The DNA for the CDR3 is TGTGCCAGCACCCTACAGGGTTCATCAGATACGCAGTATTTT. Protein sequence: CASTLQGSSDTQYF.

This clone occurred a few times. This could be a read error, since a much larger clone is one nucleotide away. The J gene is TRBJ2-7, the V gene TRBV6-5; D call uncertain. The germline V and J ends were trimmed by 6 bases and 3 bases, with 6 bases remaining between them. CDR3 length equals 11 residues. The germline gives CDR1 MNHEY, CDR2 SVGAGI. As DNA, the CDR3 is TGTGCCAGCAGCTATAACTACGAGCAGTACTTC. It is translated as CASSYNYEQYF.

The J gene is TRBJ2-1, the V gene TRBV2; a weak D match, TRBD1 (5 bases). This CDR3 contains 11 residues. Trimming pared 4 bases from V and 9 bases from J, leaving 7 bases between. Germline V gene lookup returns CDR1 SNHLY and CDR2 FYNNEI. CDR3 coding DNA: TGTGCCAGCAGTGCGGACATTGAGCAGTTCTTC. It yields the protein CASSADIEQFF.

This clone came up a few times. V usage is TRBV27 and J usage is TRBJ1-4; TRBD1 matches at 11 bases. CDR3 size: 14 residues. Germline V gene data show CDR1 as MNHEY and CDR2 as SMNVEV (reference sequence). The junction had 3 bases not matched to a gene; V was cut back by 5 bases and J by 7 bases. In DNA form, the CDR3 reads TGTGCCAGCAGTCGGGACAGGGGGTCTGAAAAACTGTTTTTT. Its protein is CASSRDRGSEKLFF. Together with reference TRBV27 and TRBJ1-4, the CDR3 gives the full variable domain: EAQVTQNPRYLITVTGKKLTVTCSQNMNHEYMSWYRQDPGLGLRQIYYSMNVEVTDKGDVPEGYKVSRKEKRNFPLILESPSPNQTSLYFCASSRDRGSEKLFFGSGTQLSVL.

The chain combines TRBV11-2 with TRBJ2-1, with 11 bases lining up with TRBD2. The CDR3 extends over 16 amino acids. The V and J ends lost 5 bases and 1 base, in that order; junction bases with no gene match: 4. The V gene's germline CDR1 is SGHAT and CDR2 FQNNGV. Here the CDR3 reads CASSPPSGRSYNEQFF. The CDR3 DNA is TGTGCCAGCAGCCCACCTAGCGGGAGGTCCTACAATGAGCAGTTCTTC.

The chain combines TRBV5-1 with TRBJ1-1, with D possibly TRBD1 on 6 matching bases. V lost 0 bases, J lost 5 bases, and 11 bases lay in between. CDR3 length: 14 amino acids. The germline CDR1 and CDR2 sequences are SGHRS and YFSETQ. The CDR3 bases are TGCGCCAGCAGCTTGGAGACTGGACAGACTGAAGCTTTCTTT. This gives the protein CASSLETGQTEAFF.

The genes are TRBV7-9 and TRBJ1-2; D is possibly TRBD1 (6 bases). The CDR3 runs to 13 residues. Looked up from germline, CDR1 is SEHNR and CDR2 is FQNEAQ (reference sequence). V was cut by 4 bases and J by 8 bases, with 14 bases left in between. CDR3 in DNA: TGTGCCAGCAGCTCCGCTATGGGGGCGGGCTACACCTTC. It codes for CASSSAMGAGYTF.

A few counts support this clone. This chain connects TRBV4-1 to TRBJ2-7, with TRBD2 matching over 10 bases. The V gene's germline CDR1 is MGHRA and CDR2 YSYEKL. The CDR3 contains 19 residues. With V trimmed by 0 bases and J by 0 bases, 11 bases remained unmatched. CDR3 loop: CASSQDVSGRAFSSYEQYF. CDR3 coding DNA: TGCGCCAGCAGCCAAGATGTCAGCGGGAGGGCCTTCAGCTCCTACGAGCAGTACTTC.

This clone was counted only a few times. The chain couples TRBV2 to TRBJ2-7; TRBD1 aligns across 9 bases. Germline CDR1 is SNHLY and CDR2 is FYNNEI. CDR3 length: 14 amino acids. V shed 6 bases, J shed 3 bases, and the junction held 6 bases outside the gene matches. The CDR3 bases are TGTGCCAGCAGACAGGGGGCGACCATCTACGAGCAGTACTTC. This translates into CASRQGATIYEQYF.

CDR3 DNA: TGTGCCAGTAGTAACCCCGGGACAGGGGGTACGCAGTATTTT. Translating gives CASSNPGTGGTQYF. The chain combines TRBV19 with TRBJ2-3, with 11 bases that match TRBD1. Germline CDR1 LNHDA, CDR2 SQIVND (reference sequence). This CDR3 has 14 amino acids. The J segment lost 8 bases and the V segment lost 4 bases, leaving 5 bases of the junction unmatched.

The rearrangement links TRBV27 to TRBJ2-1; D remains unclear. The germline V gene has CDR1 MNHEY and CDR2 SMNVEV (reference sequence). The CDR3 covers 16 residues. V lost 3 bases and J lost 0, with 12 bases in between. DNA of the CDR3: TGTGCCAGCAGTTTTGTCGGTAGCCACTCCTACAATGAGCAGTTCTTC. Its protein is CASSFVGSHSYNEQFF.

The V gene is TRBV30, the J gene TRBJ2-7; 9 bases are a match to TRBD2. V lost 8 bases to trimming and J lost 0 bases; unmatched junction nucleotides: 8. The CDR3 consists of 14 residues. CDR1 GTSNPN and CDR2 SVGIG come from the germline V gene (reference sequence). CDR3 sequence (DNA): TGTGCCGGGGGGGCGGGAGGGCACTCCTACGAGCAGTACTTC. This encodes CAGGAGGHSYEQYF. The full variable domain, completed using reference TRBV30 and TRBJ2-7, is SQTIHQWPATLVQPVGSPLSLECTVEGTSNPNLYWYRQAAGRGLQLLFYSVGIGQISSEVPQNLSASRPQDRQFILSSKKLLLSDSGFYLCAGGAGGHSYEQYFGPGTRLTVT.

This sequence joins TRBV18 and TRBJ1-2; possible D gene TRBD1, 6 bases. Germline CDR1 is KGHSH and CDR2 is LQKENI. Trimming took off 6 bases at V and 4 bases at J, with 12 bases between the two ends. This CDR3 has 13 residues. The CDR3 loop reads CASSSGVGYGYTF. CDR3 nucleotides: TGTGCCAGCTCGTCAGGGGTCGGCTATGGCTACACCTTC.

J is TRBJ2-1 and V is TRBV9; D is unclear. The CDR3 consists of 15 residues. Germline assignment: CDR1 SGDLS and CDR2 YYNGEE. With 3 bases removed from V and 3 bases from J, the gap between germline ends came to 13 bases. The CDR3 spells CASSGLVGNYNEQFF. CDR3 nucleotide sequence: TGTGCCAGCAGCGGCCTAGTAGGCAACTACAATGAGCAGTTCTTC.

This clone was observed a handful of times. This chain links TRBV11-1 with TRBJ1-1; perhaps TRBD1 as D (6 bases). V lost 0 bases, J lost 4 bases, and 15 bases lay in between. Germline lookup yields CDR1 SGHAT and CDR2 FQDESV (reference sequence). This CDR3 is built from 16 residues. CDR3 protein: CASSLARDNRGTEAFF. DNA for the CDR3: TGTGCCAGCAGCTTAGCGAGGGACAATCGTGGCACTGAAGCTTTCTTT.

This clone was observed a handful of times. This chain uses TRBV29-1 with TRBJ1-2, with 7 bases that match TRBD1. CDR3 size: 14 residues. With V trimmed by 7 bases and J by 0 bases, 8 bases remained unmatched. Looked up from germline, CDR1 is SQVTM and CDR2 is ANQGSEA. Written as DNA, the CDR3 is TGCAGCGCCACAGGGACAGCAACTAACTATGGCTACACCTTC. Its protein is CSATGTATNYGYTF.

This clone appeared a few times. This chain connects TRBV28 to TRBJ1-3, with D unclear. The CDR3 is made up of 12 amino acids. The germline CDR1 and CDR2 sequences are MDHEN and SYDVKM. V lost 6 bases, J lost 4 bases, and 7 bases lay in between. This CDR3 reads CASSSGGNTIYF. The CDR3 nucleotides read TGTGCCAGCAGCTCAGGCGGAAACACCATATATTTT.

The CDR3 DNA reads TGTGCCAGCAGCCGGGGACAGTTGGCGGACTCTGGAAACACCATATATTTT. Amino acid sequence: CASSRGQLADSGNTIYF. The chain recombines TRBV7-2 with TRBJ1-3; 7 bases align to TRBD1. CDR3 length equals 17 residues. Germline CDR1 SGHTA, CDR2 FQGNSA. The V and J ends lost 5 bases and 0 bases, in that order; junction bases with no gene match: 10.

The table lists this clone with a few counts. The gene calls are TRBV27 and TRBJ2-7, with D possibly TRBD2 on 7 matching bases. The V gene lost 5 bases and the J gene lost 0 bases, with 17 bases spanning the gap. The CDR3 has 16 residues. CDR1 is MNHEY, CDR2 SMNVEV, per germline (reference sequence). The CDR3 DNA is TGTGCCAGCAGTCCTACGAGGGGGGGCGGCTCCTACGAGCAGTACTTC. This gives the protein CASSPTRGGGSYEQYF.

This clone was recorded a few times. The chain combines TRBV18 with TRBJ2-1, with D perhaps matching TRBD1 (6 bases). Germline V lookup: CDR1 KGHSH, CDR2 LQKENI. The CDR3 is made up of 13 amino acids. The V end was cut by 6 bases, the J end by 7 bases, with 13 bases between. The CDR3 DNA follows: TGTGCCAGCTCTCAGGGACAATTTAATGAGCAGTTCTTC. It specifies CASSQGQFNEQFF.

This chain links TRBV7-3 with TRBJ2-3, with D unresolved. The germline gives CDR1 SGHTA, CDR2 FQGTGA. Trimming left V 0 bases short and J 2 bases short, with 12 bases between. This CDR3 is built from 16 residues. For the CDR3, the DNA is TGTGCCAGCAGCTTAACCGGCGATACAGCCACAGATACGCAGTATTTT. It translates to CASSLTGDTATDTQYF.

The rearrangement joins TRBV18 to TRBJ2-7; 8 nucleotides match TRBD2. CDR1 KGHSH and CDR2 LQKENI come from the germline V gene. CDR3 length: 15 amino acids. V lost 2 bases, J lost 6 bases, and 9 bases stayed unmatched. The CDR3, as DNA: TGTGCCAGCTCACCAGGGAGCGGGAGTGTAAGCGAGCAGTACTTC. Translation: CASSPGSGSVSEQYF.

The table lists this clone with a few counts. The chain couples TRBV11-3 to TRBJ2-1; 7 nucleotides match TRBD1. Germline V CDR1 and CDR2: SGHNT, YENEEA. With 6 bases clipped from V and 9 bases from J, the junction kept 14 bases outside the gene matches. This CDR3 contains 15 residues. DNA of the CDR3: TGTGCCAGCAGTTCCGGGACAGTCCCTTGGAGTGAGCAGTTCTTC. The encoded protein is CASSSGTVPWSEQFF.

This clone was seen more than once but under ten times. V and J are TRBV2 and TRBJ2-4; 7 bases are shared with TRBD1. The germline gives CDR1 SNHLY, CDR2 FYNNEI. The ends lost 7 bases at V and 6 bases at J; junction bases unmatched: 6. The CDR3 spans 13 residues. CDR3 in DNA: TGTGCCAGCACCGACAGGGTTACAAACATTCAGTACTTC. Translation: CASTDRVTNIQYF.

This clone was picked up a small number of times. The chain carries TRBV25-1 and TRBJ2-5, with D unclear. Germline CDR1 is MGHDK and CDR2 is SYGVNS. With 7 bases removed from V and 5 bases from J, the gap between germline ends came to 17 bases. The CDR3 is 14 residues long. The CDR3 DNA reads as TGTGCCAGCACCTCTGAGGCCCTTGCGGAGACCCAGTACTTC. It translates to CASTSEALAETQYF.